The T cell receptor beta chain described here comes from a study of chemoradiotherapy in HPV16-positive cancers. Over chemoradiotherapy, repertoires were sampled more than once. Notes on this clone: Its antigen is undetermined.

The V gene's germline CDR1 is SGHTA and CDR2 FQGNSA. This CDR3 spans 13 amino acids. V lost 5 bases, J lost 10 bases, and 15 bases lay in between. Study-wide points: The functional HPV-specific definition rests on just two HPV16-positive patients. Candidate HPV-specific clones and E7-related TCR motifs grew in tumor during treatment.

Profiled with immunoSEQ multiplex PCR; TCRdb holds only in-frame clones, not every one. The sample lists under 35,000 clones, about 91% occurring once. Sequences were derived from blood, sampled from a patient who underwent chemoradiotherapy. This clonotype was obtained from a human donor with HPV-associated anogenital cancer. The chain combines TRBV7-2 with TRBJ2-1, with D unclear. The CDR3: CASSSIPETEQFF. CDR3 bases: TGTGCCAGCAGCAGTATCCCGGAGACGGAGCAGTTCTTC.